The 17 T cell receptor beta chains presented below share a single source sample, sequenced in a study of blood T cells in healthy people across ages. Through a sample-barcoded 5' primer and a J-beta primer mix, a second PCR was run for roughly 7 to 12 cycles. TCRdb recomputed calls from the 5' RACE reads with MiXCR, one row per CDR3 protein. In the table there are about 780,000 distinct CDR3 sequences, roughly 26% of which are singletons. These same data were also listed under a study on T cells of mothers and their children.

The sequenced sample was blood. Source of these receptors: a boy under 18 in good health.

The chain recombines TRBV20-1 with TRBJ2-5; a weak D match, TRBD1 (6 bases). TRBJ2-1 matches the DNA end more closely, so the J call is doubtful. The germline V gene encodes CDR1 DFQATT and CDR2 SNEGSKA (reference sequence). The CDR3 loop spans 15 amino acids. As DNA, the CDR3 is TGCAGTGCTAGAGACCAGGACAGTGGCGGGAATGAGCAGTTCTTC. Amino acids: CSARDQDSGGNEQFF.

V and J are TRBV27 and TRBJ1-6; D call uncertain. The CDR3 is made up of 13 amino acids. Germline V gene lookup returns CDR1 MNHEY and CDR2 SMNVEV (reference sequence). V was shortened by 8 bases and J by 9 bases, with 14 bases between the two germline ends. The CDR3 region is CASAIVVRSPLHF. In DNA, the CDR3 is TGTGCCAGCGCGATCGTAGTGCGTTCACCCCTCCACTTT.

This clonotype was counted a few times. CDR3 bases: TGCGCCAGCAGCCCTCGGGACAGGGGGTCGAACATTCAGTACTTC. The encoded protein is CASSPRDRGSNIQYF. The rearrangement uses TRBV4-1 and TRBJ2-4; TRBD1 matches at 11 bases. Germline values: CDR1 MGHRA, CDR2 YSYEKL. The CDR3 sequence is 15 residues long. Losses at the gene ends were 4 bases for V and 7 bases for J; bases not matched to a gene: 6.

In nucleotides, the CDR3 is TGTGCCAGCAGTTCAGGGCTAGGGGCCGTCCGTGATGAAAAACTGTTTTTT. Amino acid sequence: CASSSGLGAVRDEKLFF. This rearrangement joins TRBV6-5 to TRBJ1-4; maybe TRBD1 (5 bases). The CDR3 runs to 17 residues. In germline, CDR1 is MNHEY, CDR2 SVGAGI. The germline V and J ends were trimmed by 4 bases and 6 bases, with 21 bases remaining between them.

This clonotype was observed a handful of times. V is TRBV7-9 and J is TRBJ2-2; the D gene is possibly TRBD2 (7 bases). The CDR3 has 16 amino acids. Germline-derived CDR1 and CDR2 are SEHNR and FQNEAQ (reference sequence). The V end was cut by 5 bases, the J end by 6 bases, with 19 bases between. In DNA form, the CDR3 reads TGTGCCAGCAGCCTCCTCGGTGGGGGGGCCTCCGGGGAGCTGTTTTTT. This translates into CASSLLGGGASGELFF.

In its sample, this clonotype was seen a few times. This chain uses TRBV19 with TRBJ2-5, with 8 bases identical to TRBD2. The end of the DNA is better explained by TRBJ2-1, so the J call may be wrong. Per germline, CDR1 LNHDA and CDR2 SQIVND (reference sequence). The CDR3 totals 16 residues. The CDR3 nucleotides read TGTGCCAGTAGTATAGGGGCGGGGGGTCCCTACAATGAGCAGTTCTTC. Protein product: CASSIGAGGPYNEQFF.

This clonotype was counted a few times. The rearrangement joins TRBV29-1 to TRBJ2-2; no firm D call. CDR3 length equals 14 residues. In germline, CDR1 is SQVTM, CDR2 ANQGSEA. Trimming pared 4 bases from V and 4 bases from J, leaving 13 bases between. The CDR3 region has the DNA TGCAGCGTTGGGCCCCTTACGACCACCGGGGAGCTGTTTTTT. Amino acid sequence: CSVGPLTTTGELFF.

The chain combines TRBV12-3 or TRBV12-4 with TRBJ2-2; possibly TRBD1 for D (6 bases). The CDR3 covers 13 residues. The ends were cut back, 7 bases at V and 7 bases at J, with 13 bases in the middle. CDR3 sequence: CASTLQGVGELFF. The CDR3 bases are TGTGCCAGCACCCTACAGGGCGTCGGGGAGCTGTTTTTT.

This clonotype was counted only a few times. The J gene is TRBJ2-7, the V gene TRBV11-2, with 10 nucleotides matching TRBD1. CDR3 length equals 15 residues. V shed 6 bases, J shed 2 bases, and the junction held 7 bases outside the gene matches. The germline gives CDR1 SGHAT, CDR2 FQNNGV. The CDR3 sequence is CASRRRTGGAYEQYF. The CDR3 nucleotides are TGTGCCAGCAGGCGCCGGACAGGGGGGGCCTACGAGCAGTACTTC.

Details on this clonotype: This clone may be a read error of a much larger clone one base away. DNA of the CDR3: TGTGCCACCACTGATGCTTCAGACTCCTACAATGAGCAGTTCTTC. Its protein is CATTDASDSYNEQFF. This sequence joins TRBV24-1 and TRBJ2-1; the D is unclear. This CDR3 contains 15 residues. CDR1 is KGHDR and CDR2 is SFDVKD in the germline V gene.

Only a few counts were recorded for this clonotype. The chain is built from TRBV29-1 and TRBJ2-1; possible D gene TRBD1, 7 bases. Trimming pared 7 bases from V and 3 bases from J, leaving 22 bases between. CDR3 length equals 16 residues. CDR1 is SQVTM and CDR2 is ANQGSEA in the germline V gene. The DNA for the CDR3 is TGCAGCGCCGGGACTCCGAGGCAGGGGGACTACAATGAGCAGTTCTTC. Encoded protein: CSAGTPRQGDYNEQFF.

This chain links TRBV7-2 with TRBJ2-3; the match to TRBD2 covers 8 bases. V lost 8 bases to trimming and J lost 8 bases; unmatched junction nucleotides: 15. CDR1 and CDR2 from the germline V gene are SGHTA and FQGNSA. The CDR3 length is 15 residues. The chain's CDR3 is CASYSGGTASGTQYF. The CDR3 nucleotides read TGTGCCAGCTATTCGGGGGGGACTGCGAGCGGTACGCAGTATTTT. Looking up the rest from reference TRBV7-2 and TRBJ2-3 gives the full variable domain: GAGVSQSPSNKVTEKGKDVELRCDPISGHTALYWYRQSLGQGLEFLIYFQGNSAPDKSGLPSDRFSAERTGGSVSTLTIQRTQQEDSAVYLCASYSGGTASGTQYFGPGTRLTVL.

The chain carries TRBV24-1 and TRBJ1-1; TRBD1 is a possible D gene (6 bases). V was shortened by 4 bases and J by 1 base, with 15 bases between the two germline ends. CDR1 and CDR2 (germline): KGHDR, SFDVKD. This CDR3 comprises 16 residues. The CDR3 spells CATSEYTGYQNTEAFF. CDR3 sequence (DNA): TGTGCCACCAGTGAGTACACAGGGTACCAGAACACTGAAGCTTTCTTT.

This sequence joins TRBV7-3 and TRBJ1-1; D may be TRBD1 (6 bases). V was cut by 2 bases and J by 3 bases, with 10 bases left in between. Germline CDR1 is SGHTA and CDR2 is FQGTGA. The CDR3 has 14 amino acids. Here the CDR3 reads CASSLGGPHTEAFF. The DNA of the CDR3 is TGTGCCAGCAGCTTAGGGGGGCCCCACACTGAAGCTTTCTTT.

This clonotype was observed a few times. The chain recombines TRBV6-1 with TRBJ2-5, with 7 nucleotides matching TRBD2. The J segment lost 2 bases and the V segment lost 6 bases, leaving 15 bases of the junction unmatched. Germline values: CDR1 MNHNS, CDR2 SASEGT. This CDR3 is built from 17 residues. CDR3: CASSDLLFGGEQETQYF. DNA of the CDR3: TGTGCCAGCAGCGACCTCCTGTTTGGGGGGGAACAAGAGACCCAGTACTTC.

The rearrangement links TRBV29-1 to TRBJ2-4, with a possible D match to TRBD2 (5 bases). This CDR3 region has 13 residues. In germline, CDR1 is SQVTM, CDR2 ANQGSEA. Trimming took off 4 bases at V and 0 bases at J, with 7 bases between the two ends. The CDR3: CSVGGRAKNIQYF. In DNA form, the CDR3 reads TGCAGCGTTGGAGGGCGAGCCAAAAACATTCAGTACTTC.

The rearrangement uses TRBV7-6 and TRBJ2-1, with 8 nucleotides matching TRBD2. With V trimmed by 5 bases and J by 7 bases, 10 bases remained unmatched. This CDR3 contains 15 residues. Per the germline V gene, CDR1 is SGHVS and CDR2 is FNYEAQ. The CDR3 DNA follows: TGTGCCAGCAGCCCCGGGGGGGTGTTAATGAATGAGCAGTTCTTC. Translation: CASSPGGVLMNEQFF.